This T cell receptor beta chain originates from a study of blood T cell repertoires in COVID-19. Under the authors' procedure: Reference gene primer amplification gave estimated nucleated cell counts. Repertoires were generated with immunoSEQ multiplex PCR, while TCRdb's copy carries only in-frame clones and drops some. The V and J calls and clone size are taken from that table; D and trimming were inferred from the DNA. The top ten hold roughly 6.5% of the sample, which has 88,000 or so clones, 86% seen once. Germline lookup yields CDR1 SGHRS and CDR2 YFSETQ. There are 16 residues in the CDR3. V lost 4 bases, J lost 1 base, and 9 bases stayed unmatched.

Sequencing was done on a sample of peripheral blood. The rearrangement joins TRBV5-1 to TRBJ1-1, with 8 bases that match TRBD1. This receptor was identified in a man between 60 and 70 years old with acute or convalescent COVID-19. CDR3 coding DNA: TGCGCCAGCAGCGACCGGACAGGGCCATCGAACACTGAAGCTTTCTTT. It codes for CASSDRTGPSNTEAFF.